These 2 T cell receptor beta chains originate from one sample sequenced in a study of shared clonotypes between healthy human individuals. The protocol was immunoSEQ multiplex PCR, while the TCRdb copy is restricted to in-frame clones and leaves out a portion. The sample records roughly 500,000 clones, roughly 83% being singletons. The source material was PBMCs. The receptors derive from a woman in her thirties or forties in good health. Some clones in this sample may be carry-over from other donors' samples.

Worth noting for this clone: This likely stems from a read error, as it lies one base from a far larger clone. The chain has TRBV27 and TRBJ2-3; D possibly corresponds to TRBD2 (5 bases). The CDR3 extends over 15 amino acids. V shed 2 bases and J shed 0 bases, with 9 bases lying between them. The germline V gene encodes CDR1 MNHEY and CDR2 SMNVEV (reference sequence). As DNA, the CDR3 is TGTGCCAGCAGTTTAGGAGGATCAAGCACAGATACGCAGTATTTT. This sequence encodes CASSLGGSSTDTQYF.

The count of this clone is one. CDR3 in DNA: TGTGCCGGAACAGGGAGGGGGTCCACCGGGGAGCTGTTTTTT. Translated: CAGTGRGSTGELFF. The gene calls are TRBV2 and TRBJ2-2, with TRBD2 as a possible D gene (7 bases). CDR1 is SNHLY and CDR2 is FYNNEI in the germline V gene. Trimming took off 11 bases at V and 4 bases at J, with 17 bases between the two ends. The CDR3 is 14 residues long.